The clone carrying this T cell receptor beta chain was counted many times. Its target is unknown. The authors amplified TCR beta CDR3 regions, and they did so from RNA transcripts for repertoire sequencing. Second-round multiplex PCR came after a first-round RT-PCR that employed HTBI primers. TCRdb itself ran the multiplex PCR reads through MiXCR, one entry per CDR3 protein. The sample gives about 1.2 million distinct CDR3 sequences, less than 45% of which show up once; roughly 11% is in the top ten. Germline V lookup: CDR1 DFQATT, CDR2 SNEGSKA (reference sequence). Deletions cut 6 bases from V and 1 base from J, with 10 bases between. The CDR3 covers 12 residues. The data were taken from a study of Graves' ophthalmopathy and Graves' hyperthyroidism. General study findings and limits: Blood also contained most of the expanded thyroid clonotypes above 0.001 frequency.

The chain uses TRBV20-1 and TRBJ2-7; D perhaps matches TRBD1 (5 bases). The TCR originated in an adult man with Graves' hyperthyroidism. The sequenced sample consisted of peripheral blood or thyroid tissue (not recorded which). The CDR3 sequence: CSADDSSYEQYF. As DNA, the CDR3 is TGCAGTGCCGACGACAGTTCCTACGAGCAGTACTTC.